The rows below give T cell receptor beta chains drawn from one sample of a study of T cell changes during pregnancy in multiple sclerosis. Assay: immunoSEQ multiplex PCR; the TCRdb copy retains only in-frame clones and omits some. The sample includes approximately 100,000 clones, around 93% of them seen just once. The sample here was peripheral blood, taken before pregnancy. The receptors stem from a female donor with multiple sclerosis, enrolled in a pregnancy study. The CDR3 runs from the conserved cysteine through the conserved F or W. D genes are given only for firm matches. Clone size is shown for a subset of rows, as once, few, many or a class of expanded clone.

clone_size j_call v_call d_call cdr3_nt cdr3_aa
once TRBJ1-3 TRBV18 TRBD1 TGTGCCAGCTCACCACGTTCTATGGGGACAGGGCCGTTAATCTCTGGAAACACCATATATTTT CASSPRSMGTGPLISGNTIYF
. TRBJ2-1 TRBV7-3 TRBD2 TGTGCCAGCAGCTTATTGCCTAGCGGGACTGGGGATGAGCAGTTCTTC CASSLLPSGTGDEQFF
. TRBJ2-1 TRBV6-6 TRBD2 TGTGCCAGCAGTACGGGACTAGCAAGTCTCTACAATGAGCAGTTCTTC CASSTGLASLYNEQFF
. TRBJ2-2 TRBV19 TRBD1 TGTGCCAGTAGCCCAGGGACAGGGGGCGTTGGGACCGGGGAGCTGTTTTTT CASSPGTGGVGTGELFF
. TRBJ2-3 TRBV6-5 . TGTGCCATCGGCGGGAAGGGAGAGACAGATACGCAGTATTTT CAIGGKGETDTQYF
. TRBJ1-1 TRBV7-9 TRBD1 TGTGCCAGCAGCTTACCGGTTCCAGGGGGCGTCCCTACAGCTTTCTTT CASSLPVPGGVPTAFF
. TRBJ1-5 TRBV12-5 . TGTGCTAGTGCGAGGTATAGCAATCAGCCCCAGCATTTT CASARYSNQPQHF
. TRBJ2-7 TRBV7-9 . TGTGCCAGCAGCCCCCCCCGCGGGGATTCCTACGAGCAGTACTTC CASSPPRGDSYEQYF
. TRBJ1-4 TRBV4-1 . TGCGCCAGCAGCCAAGGGGAAGGGAGGGCTAATGAAAAACTGTTTTTT CASSQGEGRANEKLFF
. TRBJ1-2 TRBV4-1 TRBD1 TGCGCCAGCAGCCAAGGATTACCCCGGGACAGGGATAAGGAGGGGTTAAACTATGGCTACACCTTC CASSQGLPRDRDKEGLNYGYTF
. TRBJ1-2 TRBV29-1 TRBD1 TGCAGCGTTGAGGGCAGGGGGTACTATGGCTACACCTTC CSVEGRGYYGYTF
. TRBJ1-4 TRBV30 . TGTGCCTGGAGTGTACGGGGGGAAAAACTGTTTTTT CAWSVRGEKLFF
. TRBJ2-7 TRBV15 . TGTGCCACCAGTCTGGGGACAAACTACGAGCAGTACTTC CATSLGTNYEQYF
. TRBJ2-7 TRBV5-4 . TGTGCCAGCAGCGGGGGCTCCAGGGGCCACTACGAGCAGTACTTC CASSGGSRGHYEQYF
. TRBJ2-3 TRBV7-9 . TGTGCCAGCAGCCCCCTCTACGGCGCGGGCACAGATACGCAGTATTTT CASSPLYGAGTDTQYF
. TRBJ1-4 TRBV9 TRBD1 TGTGCCAGCAGCGCCCCAGGGACAGGAGCGAATGAAAAACTGTTTTTT CASSAPGTGANEKLFF
. TRBJ2-7 TRBV6-5 . TGTGCCAGCAGTTACCTACAGGAGTCCTACGAGCAGTACTTC CASSYLQESYEQYF
. TRBJ2-7 TRBV4-2 TRBD2 TGTGCCAGCAGCCAAGATCGGGAGGTAACCTACGAGCAGTACTTC CASSQDREVTYEQYF
once TRBJ2-3 TRBV9 TRBD1 TGTGCCAGCTCCTACAGGGGGGATACGCAGTATTTT CASSYRGDTQYF
once TRBJ2-7 TRBV5-4 . TGTGCCAGCAGCTTTGGGGGGGCTGGTCACGAGCAGTACTTC CASSFGGAGHEQYF
. TRBJ2-3 TRBV4-3 . TGCGCCAGCAGCCAAGGGTTTGTAGGTAGGGCCATCCTGGGAGCAGATACGCAGTATTTT CASSQGFVGRAILGADTQYF
. TRBJ2-7 TRBV5-6 TRBD2 TGTGCCAGCCGTAGACTAGCGTCAACCTACGAGCAGTACTTC CASRRLASTYEQYF
. TRBJ2-3 TRBV14 . TGTGCCAGCAGCCAAGAAGGGGGGGCAGTCCTCACAGATACGCAGTATTTT CASSQEGGAVLTDTQYF
. TRBJ2-3 TRBV9 TRBD2 TGTGCCAGCAGCGTAGCTAGCGGGAAGGTTACAGATACGCAGTATTTT CASSVASGKVTDTQYF
. TRBJ1-2 TRBV23-1 . TGCGCCACGACCCGCAGGGGCAAGGATGGCTACACCTTC CATTRRGKDGYTF
. TRBJ1-3 TRBV29-1 . TGCAGCGTTGACCGAAGGGGTGGAAACACCATATATTTT CSVDRRGGNTIYF
. TRBJ2-2 TRBV9 . TGTGCCAGCAGCGTCTCGGGCCGACCCAGGGGCACCGGGGAGCTGTTTTTT CASSVSGRPRGTGELFF
once TRBJ2-1 TRBV6-6 TRBD2 TGTGCCAGCAGCACCCTCACTAGCGGGAGAGGTGAGCAGTTCTTC CASSTLTSGRGEQFF
. TRBJ2-7 TRBV19 TRBD1 TGTGCCAGTAGTTGGGGACAGGGCCCTAACGAGCAGTACTTC CASSWGQGPNEQYF